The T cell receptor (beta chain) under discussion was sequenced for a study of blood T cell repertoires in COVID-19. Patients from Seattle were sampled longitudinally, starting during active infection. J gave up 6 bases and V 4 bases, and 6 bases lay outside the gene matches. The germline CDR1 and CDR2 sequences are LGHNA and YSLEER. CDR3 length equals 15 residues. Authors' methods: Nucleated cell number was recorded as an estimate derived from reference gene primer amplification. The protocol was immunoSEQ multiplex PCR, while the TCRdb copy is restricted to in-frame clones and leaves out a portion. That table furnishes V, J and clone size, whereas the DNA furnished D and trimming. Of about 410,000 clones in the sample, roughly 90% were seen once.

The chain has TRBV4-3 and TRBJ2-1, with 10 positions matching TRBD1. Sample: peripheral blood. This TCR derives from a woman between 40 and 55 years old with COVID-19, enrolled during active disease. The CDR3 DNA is TGCGCCAGCAGCCTGGGACAGGGGAGATTCAATGAGCAGTTCTTC. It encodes CASSLGQGRFNEQFF.